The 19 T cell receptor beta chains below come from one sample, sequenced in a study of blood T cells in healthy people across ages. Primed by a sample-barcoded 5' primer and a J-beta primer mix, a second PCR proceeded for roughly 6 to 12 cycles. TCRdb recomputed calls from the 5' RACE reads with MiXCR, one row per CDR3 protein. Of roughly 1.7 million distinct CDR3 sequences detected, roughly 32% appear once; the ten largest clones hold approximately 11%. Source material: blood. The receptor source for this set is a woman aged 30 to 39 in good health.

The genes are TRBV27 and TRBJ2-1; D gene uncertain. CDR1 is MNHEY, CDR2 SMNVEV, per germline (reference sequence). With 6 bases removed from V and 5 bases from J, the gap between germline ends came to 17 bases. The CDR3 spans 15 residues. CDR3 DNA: TGTGCCAGCAGCATAGTGACGGTAAATAACAATGAGCAGTTCTTC. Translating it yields CASSIVTVNNNEQFF.

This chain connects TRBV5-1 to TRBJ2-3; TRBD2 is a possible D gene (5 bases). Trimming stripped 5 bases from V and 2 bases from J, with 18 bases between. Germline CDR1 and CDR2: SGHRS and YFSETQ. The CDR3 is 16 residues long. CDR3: CASSLGNRAATDTQYF. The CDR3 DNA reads TGCGCCAGCAGTCTCGGAAATCGAGCGGCCACAGATACGCAGTATTTT.

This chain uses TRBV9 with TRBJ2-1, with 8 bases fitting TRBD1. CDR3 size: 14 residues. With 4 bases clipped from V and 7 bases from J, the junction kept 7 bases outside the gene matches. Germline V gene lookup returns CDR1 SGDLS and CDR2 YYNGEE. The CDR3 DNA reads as TGTGCCAGCAGCCCTAACAGGGACAGGAATGAGCAGTTCTTC. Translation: CASSPNRDRNEQFF.

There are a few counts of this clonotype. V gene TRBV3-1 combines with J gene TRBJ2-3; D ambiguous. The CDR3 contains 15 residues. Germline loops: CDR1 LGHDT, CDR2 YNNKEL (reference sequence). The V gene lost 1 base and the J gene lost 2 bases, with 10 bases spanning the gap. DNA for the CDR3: TGTGCCAGCAGCCAAGCTCACACGGCCACAGATACGCAGTATTTT. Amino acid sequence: CASSQAHTATDTQYF.

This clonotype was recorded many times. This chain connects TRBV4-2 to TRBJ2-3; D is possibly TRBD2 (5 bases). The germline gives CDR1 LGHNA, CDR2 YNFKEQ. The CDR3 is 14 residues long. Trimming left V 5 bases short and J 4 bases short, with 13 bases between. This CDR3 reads CASSSRDSADTQYF. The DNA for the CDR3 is TGTGCCAGCAGCTCTCGGGATTCGGCAGATACGCAGTATTTT.

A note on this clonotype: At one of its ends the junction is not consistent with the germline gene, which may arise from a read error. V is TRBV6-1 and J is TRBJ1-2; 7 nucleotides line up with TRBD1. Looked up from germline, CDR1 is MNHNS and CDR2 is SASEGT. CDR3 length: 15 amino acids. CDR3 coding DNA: TGTGCCAGCAGTGGGGTGAGACAGGGAAACTGTGGCTACACCTTC. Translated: CASSGVRQGNCGYTF.

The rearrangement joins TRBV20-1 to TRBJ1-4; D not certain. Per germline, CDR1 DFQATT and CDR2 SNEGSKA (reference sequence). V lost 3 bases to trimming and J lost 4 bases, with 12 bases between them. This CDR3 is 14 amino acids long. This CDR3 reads CSASGHTINEKLFF. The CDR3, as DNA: TGCAGTGCTAGTGGTCACACTATTAATGAAAAACTGTTTTTT.

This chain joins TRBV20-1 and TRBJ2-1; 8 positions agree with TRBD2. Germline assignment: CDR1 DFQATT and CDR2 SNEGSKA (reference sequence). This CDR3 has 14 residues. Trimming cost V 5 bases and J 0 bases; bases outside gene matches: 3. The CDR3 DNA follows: TGCAGTGCTCGGGGGGGAACCTCCTACAATGAGCAGTTCTTC. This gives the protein CSARGGTSYNEQFF.

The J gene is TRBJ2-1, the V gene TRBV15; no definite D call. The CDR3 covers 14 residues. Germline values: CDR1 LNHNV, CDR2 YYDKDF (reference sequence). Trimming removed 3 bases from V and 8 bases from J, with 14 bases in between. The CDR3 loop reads CATSSGPDLDEQFF. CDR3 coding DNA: TGTGCCACCAGCAGTGGTCCTGACCTGGATGAGCAGTTCTTC.

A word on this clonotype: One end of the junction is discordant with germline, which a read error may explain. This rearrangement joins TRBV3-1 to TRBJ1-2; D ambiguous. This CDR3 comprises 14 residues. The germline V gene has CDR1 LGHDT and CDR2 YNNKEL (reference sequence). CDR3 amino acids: CAGSRNILNYGYTF. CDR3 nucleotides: TGTGCCGGCAGCCGCAACATCCTTAACTATGGCTACACCTTC.

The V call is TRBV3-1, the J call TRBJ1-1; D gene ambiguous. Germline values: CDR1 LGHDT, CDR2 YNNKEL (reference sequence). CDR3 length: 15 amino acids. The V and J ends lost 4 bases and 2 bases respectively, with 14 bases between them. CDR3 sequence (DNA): TGTGCCAGCAGCCCTCCAGAGGATCACAACACTGAAGCTTTCTTT. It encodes CASSPPEDHNTEAFF.

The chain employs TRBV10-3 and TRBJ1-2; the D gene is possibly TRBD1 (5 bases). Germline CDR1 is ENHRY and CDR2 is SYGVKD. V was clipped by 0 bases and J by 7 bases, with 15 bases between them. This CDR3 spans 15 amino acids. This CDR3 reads CAISESGTILGGYTF. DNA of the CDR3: TGTGCCATCAGTGAGTCCGGGACCATCTTGGGTGGCTACACCTTC.

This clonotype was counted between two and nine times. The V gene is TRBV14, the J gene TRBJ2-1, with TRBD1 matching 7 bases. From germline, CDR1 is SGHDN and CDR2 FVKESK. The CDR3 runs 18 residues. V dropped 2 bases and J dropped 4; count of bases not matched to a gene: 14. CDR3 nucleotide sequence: TGTGCCAGCAGCCAAAGGAACTCCGGGACAGACTCTTACAATGAGCAGTTCTTC. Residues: CASSQRNSGTDSYNEQFF.

The CDR3 nucleotides are TGTGCCAGCAGCCTCCCCAAGTCTGGCTCCTACAATGAGCAGTTCTTC. As protein: CASSLPKSGSYNEQFF. This chain connects TRBV9 to TRBJ2-1; D unresolved. The CDR3 runs 16 residues. V lost 4 bases to trimming and J lost 0 bases, with 14 bases between them. In germline, CDR1 is SGDLS, CDR2 YYNGEE.

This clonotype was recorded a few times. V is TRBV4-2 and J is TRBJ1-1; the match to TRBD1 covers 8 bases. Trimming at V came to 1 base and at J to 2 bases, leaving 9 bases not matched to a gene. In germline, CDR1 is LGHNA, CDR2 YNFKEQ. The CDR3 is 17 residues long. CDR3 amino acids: CASSQAGQESINTEAFF. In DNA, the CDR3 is TGTGCCAGCAGCCAAGCGGGACAGGAGTCGATAAACACTGAAGCTTTCTTT.

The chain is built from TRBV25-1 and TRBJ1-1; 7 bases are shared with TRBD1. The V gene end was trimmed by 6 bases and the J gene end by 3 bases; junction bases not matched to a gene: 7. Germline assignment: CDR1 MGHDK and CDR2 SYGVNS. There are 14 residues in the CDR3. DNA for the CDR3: TGTGCCAGCAGGATCGCAACAGGGGACACTGAAGCTTTCTTT. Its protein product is CASRIATGDTEAFF.

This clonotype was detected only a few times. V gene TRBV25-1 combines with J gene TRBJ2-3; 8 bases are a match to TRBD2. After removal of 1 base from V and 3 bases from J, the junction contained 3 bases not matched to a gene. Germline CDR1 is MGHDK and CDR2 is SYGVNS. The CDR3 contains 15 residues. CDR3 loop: CASSEFGGGTDTQYF. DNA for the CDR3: TGTGCCAGCAGTGAATTCGGCGGGGGGACAGATACGCAGTATTTT.

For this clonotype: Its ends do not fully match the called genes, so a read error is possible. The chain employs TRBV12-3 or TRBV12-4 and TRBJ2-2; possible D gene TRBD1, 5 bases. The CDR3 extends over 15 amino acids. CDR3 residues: CASSSQGPYTGELFF. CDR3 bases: TGTGCCAGCAGTTCCCAGGGCCCTTACACCGGAGAGCTGTTTTTT.

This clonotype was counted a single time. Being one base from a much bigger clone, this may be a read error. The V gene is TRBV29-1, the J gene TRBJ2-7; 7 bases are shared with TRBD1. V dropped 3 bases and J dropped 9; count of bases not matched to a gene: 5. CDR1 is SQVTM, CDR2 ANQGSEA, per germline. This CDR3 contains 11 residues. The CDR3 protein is CSVDTGAGQYF. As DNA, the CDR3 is TGCAGCGTTGATACAGGGGCCGGGCAGTACTTC.